This TCR beta chain derives from a study of blood T cell repertoires in COVID-19 (TCRdb year 2020). At the level of the whole study: Collaborator samples came from the United States, Italy and Spain and covered acute and convalescent phases of COVID-19. Sample metadata almost always included a de-identified subject ID, COVID-19 status, age in years and sex. The dataset comprised deeply sampled blood TCRbeta repertoires from subjects exposed to, actively infected with, or recovered from COVID-19. A freely available public database, intended as a resource for researchers studying the immune response to SARS-CoV-2, is where the repertoires were released. Where available, HLA class I and class II types were obtained from metadata supplied by the sample provider rather than from assay-based typing. The material from the prospective study consisted of cDNA or gDNA derived from T cells, B-cell-depleted T cells, or PBMCs. Samples came from the ongoing ImmuneRACE study (first 160 participants) plus 1,254 subjects from 6 global collaborators.

As to this clone: Its antigen is currently not known. Base quality data are lacking; no much larger clone is found one base away.

Each collaborating institution followed its own protocols to collect whole blood in K2EDTA tubes. For TCRbeta analysis, collaborator samples were shipped as frozen whole blood, as isolated PBMCs, or as DNA extracted from either sample type. The germline V and J ends show losses of 5 bases and 7 bases respectively, and no gene match explains 10 bases of the junction. The CDR1 and CDR2 encoded by the germline V gene are SGHVS and FQNEAQ. The CDR3 sequence holds 15 residues, the cysteine and phenylalanine included. The only DNA kept is the CDR3, 45 bases in frame from the first base. The full study reports these points: How much clinical and demographic metadata was included differed by source and by participant, and the metadata was provided uncurated.

The immunoSEQ Assay, a bias-controlled multiplex PCR, was used to amplify TCRbeta CDR3 regions from genomic DNA. Turning to the authors' computational methods: The number of nucleated cells in each sample was estimated by amplification of reference gene primers within the assay. To quantify the absolute abundance of each unique TCRbeta CDR3 rearrangement, sequence reads were collapsed and filtered. For each sample, productive Simpson clonality was calculated as the square root of Simpson's diversity index across productive rearrangements. Entries here come from immuneACCESS through TCRdb and include only in-frame sequences with V and J called. Some clones fail to appear in such tables; in the studies checked, an unresolved V gene covers under half of the shortfall, and the cause of the remainder is unknown. V and J calls and clone size come straight from that table; D and trimming were deduced from the DNA. Present in this sample are roughly 190,000 clones, around nine tenths of which were seen just once. 3% to 4.5% of the sample is in the top ten clones.

The sequence derives from a man in his late teens or twenties with active or convalescent COVID-19. The specimen was peripheral blood. The rearrangement joined TRBV7-8 to TRBJ1-4, with TRBD1 matching 7 junction bases. This receptor has the CDR3 CASSGGTAGGEKLFF. The nucleotides read TGTGCCAGCAGCGGAGGGACAGCTGGCGGTGAAAAACTGTTTTTT.